This T cell receptor beta chain appears in the sequencing data of a study of vaccination and CD4 T cells after COVID-19. An Oncomine TCR Beta short-read assay was used to sequence the DNA from cultured CD4+ T cells. MiXCR, run by TCRdb on the PCR reads, gives a single entry per CDR3 protein. The repertoire holds about 22,000 distinct CDR3 sequences, with approximately 30% as singletons. This clonotype was detected a few times. Its antigen is undetermined. Time point here: late sampling 161 to 241 days after vaccination in a few convalescent patients. Treatment meaning: approximately nine-day PBMC culture with coronavirus spike peptide pools or control peptides (ViraFEST assay). The junction had 10 bases not matched to a gene; V was cut back by 3 bases and J by 1 base. Germline V gene lookup returns CDR1 DFQATT and CDR2 SNEGSKA (reference sequence). The CDR3 consists of 16 residues.

This sample comprised CD4+ T cells from blood, cultured in vitro, obtained about 7 months after SARS-CoV-2 vaccination. The chain links TRBV20-1 to TRBJ2-3; 7 nucleotides agree with TRBD2. The sequence derives from a human donor who had recovered from COVID-19. The CDR3 spells CSASPVLTSGTDTQYF. CDR3 DNA sequence: TGCAGTGCTAGCCCCGTTCTCACTAGCGGCACAGATACGCAGTATTTT.